This TCR beta chain originates from a study of shared clonotypes between healthy human individuals. Profiled with immunoSEQ multiplex PCR; TCRdb holds only in-frame clones, not every one. This table holds 850,000 to 1,200,000 clones, about 76% found once. The germline gives CDR1 SEHNR, CDR2 FQNEAQ (reference sequence). V shed 6 bases, J shed 0 bases, and the junction held 9 bases outside the gene matches. The CDR3 contains 16 residues. This clonotype originated in a man between 18 and 29 years old in good health. Material: memory CD4+ T cells sorted from blood. Subset specified: CD45RA-negative fraction. J is TRBJ2-7 and V is TRBV7-9; 9 bases map to TRBD1. The CDR3 sequence: CASSRTGQGTSYEQYF. CDR3 sequence (DNA): TGTGCCAGCAGTCGTACGGGACAGGGAACCTCCTACGAGCAGTACTTC.